These 15 T cell receptor beta chains originate from one sample sequenced in a study of siplizumab effects on memory and regulatory T cells. Assay used: immunoSEQ multiplex PCR; TCRdb lists only in-frame clones, some missing. The sample holds some 64,000 clones, around 80% seen once. Source material: memory CD4+ T cells sorted from blood. Receptors were obtained from a human donor in good health.

This clone was observed a single time. The chain recombines TRBV6-5 with TRBJ2-7; 10 bases line up with TRBD1. The J segment lost 6 bases and the V segment lost 4 bases, leaving 6 bases of the junction unmatched. In germline, CDR1 is MNHEY, CDR2 SVGAGI. This CDR3 has 14 amino acids. This chain's CDR3 is CASSSGTGVSEQYF. CDR3 coding DNA: TGTGCCAGCAGTTCCGGGACAGGGGTGAGCGAGCAGTACTTC.

The DNA for the CDR3 is TGCGCCAGCAGCCACCACAGGGACAGCTCCTATGGCTACACCTTC. As protein: CASSHHRDSSYGYTF. The chain recombines TRBV4-1 with TRBJ1-2; 7 positions agree with TRBD1. CDR1 MGHRA and CDR2 YSYEKL come from the germline V gene. The CDR3 contains 15 residues. V dropped 3 bases and J dropped 4; count of bases not matched to a gene: 8.

The rearrangement links TRBV25-1 to TRBJ1-3; D is unclear. The length of the CDR3 is 18 residues. Germline V gene sequence: CDR1 MGHDK, CDR2 SYGVNS. Trimming shortened V by 3 bases and J by 4 bases, and 22 bases separated the two germline ends. The CDR3 region is CASSDGFFGGVSGNTIYF. CDR3 nucleotides: TGTGCCAGCAGTGATGGGTTCTTTGGTGGGGTATCCGGAAACACCATATATTTT.

V and J are TRBV7-9 and TRBJ2-7, with D possibly matching TRBD1 (6 bases). The CDR3 runs 15 residues. CDR1 is SEHNR, CDR2 FQNEAQ, per germline (reference sequence). Trimming removed 5 bases from V and 0 bases from J, with 14 bases in between. CDR3 coding DNA: TGTGCCAGCAGCCCAGGACAGTGGAGCTCCTACGAGCAGTACTTC. Translation: CASSPGQWSSYEQYF.

The sample holds a few counts of this clone. CDR3 coding DNA: TGTGCCAGCAGCTACCAGGGGCAGGGGATCTCTGGAAACACCATATATTTT. It yields the protein CASSYQGQGISGNTIYF. This chain uses TRBV7-2 with TRBJ1-3, with D maybe TRBD1 (6 bases). The CDR3 totals 17 residues. Per germline, CDR1 SGHTA and CDR2 FQGNSA. V lost 4 bases and J 0 bases, leaving 16 bases between the germline ends.

This chain links TRBV5-5 with TRBJ2-7; D tentatively reads TRBD1 or TRBD2 (5 bases each). CDR1 is SGHKS, CDR2 YYEKEE, per germline (reference sequence). CDR3 length: 16 amino acids. V was cut by 0 bases and J by 2 bases, with 15 bases left in between. The CDR3 spells CASSLGDGVGAYEQYF. CDR3 DNA: TGTGCCAGCAGCTTGGGTGATGGGGTGGGGGCCTACGAGCAGTACTTC.

The rearrangement joins TRBV6-6 to TRBJ1-5; possibly TRBD1 for D (5 bases). The CDR3 runs 15 residues. Germline values: CDR1 MNHNY, CDR2 SVGAGI (reference sequence). The V end was cut by 7 bases, the J end by 0 bases, with 13 bases between. The CDR3 protein is CASNIQGDSNQPQHF. The CDR3 DNA reads TGTGCCAGCAATATTCAAGGGGATAGCAATCAGCCCCAGCATTTT.

J is TRBJ2-3 and V is TRBV12-5, with 12 bases matching TRBD2. The V and J ends lost 6 bases and 2 bases, in that order; junction bases with no gene match: 6. The germline V gene has CDR1 LGHNT and CDR2 FRNRAP. This CDR3 has 16 amino acids. CDR3 residues: CASGQTSGGFTDTQYF. The DNA for the CDR3 is TGTGCTAGTGGACAAACTAGCGGGGGGTTCACAGATACGCAGTATTTT. Supplemented by reference TRBV12-5 and TRBJ2-3, the full variable domain reads DARVTQTPRHKVTEMGQEVTMRCQPILGHNTVFWYRQTMMQGLELLAYFRNRAPLDDSGMPKDRFSAEMPDATLATLKIQPSEPRDSAVYFCASGQTSGGFTDTQYFGPGTRLTVL.

The gene calls are TRBV2 and TRBJ1-4, with D possibly being TRBD1 (5 bases). Trimming pared 6 bases from V and 4 bases from J, leaving 12 bases between. Germline V gene data show CDR1 as SNHLY and CDR2 as FYNNEI. CDR3 length: 14 residues. CDR3 in amino acids: CASSYGGFNEKLFF. Here the CDR3 DNA reads TGTGCCAGCAGCTATGGGGGGTTTAATGAAAAACTGTTTTTT.

V usage is TRBV10-3 and J usage is TRBJ2-7; D remains unclear. This CDR3 spans 14 amino acids. The ends were cut back, 2 bases at V and 1 base at J, with 9 bases in the middle. Germline V gene data show CDR1 as ENHRY and CDR2 as SYGVKD. Here the CDR3 DNA reads TGTGCCATCAGTGAGGCGACGGTGTCCTACGAGCAGTACTTC. Its protein product is CAISEATVSYEQYF.

The chain couples TRBV11-2 to TRBJ1-3; D uncertain. The CDR3 covers 14 residues. Germline V lookup: CDR1 SGHAT, CDR2 FQNNGV. The V and J ends lost 0 bases and 0 bases respectively, with 3 bases between them. The CDR3 reads CASSLDSSGNTIYF. CDR3 nucleotides: TGTGCCAGCAGCTTAGACAGCTCTGGAAACACCATATATTTT.

The gene calls are TRBV18 and TRBJ2-1; D not resolved. Looked up from germline, CDR1 is KGHSH and CDR2 is LQKENI. V gave up 0 bases and J gave up 8 bases, with 8 bases separating them. The CDR3 contains 13 residues. The CDR3 DNA is TGTGCCAGCTCACCACCGGTTGGGGATGAGCAGTTCTTC. Translated: CASSPPVGDEQFF.

The rearrangement uses TRBV7-6 and TRBJ2-7; tentative D call: TRBD2 (6 bases). CDR1 and CDR2 from the germline V gene are SGHVS and FNYEAQ. The CDR3 length is 16 residues. Trimming left V 1 base short and J 2 bases short, with 15 bases between. Here the CDR3 DNA reads TGTGCCAGCAGCTTAGGGGCGGGGCAGACCACCTACGAGCAGTACTTC. It is translated as CASSLGAGQTTYEQYF. Looking up the rest from reference TRBV7-6 and TRBJ2-7 gives the full variable domain: GAGVSQSPRYKVTKRGQDVALRCDPISGHVSLYWYRQALGQGPEFLTYFNYEAQQDKSGLPNDRFSAERPEGSISTLTIQRTEQRDSAMYRCASSLGAGQTTYEQYFGPGTRLTVT.

This chain uses TRBV29-1 with TRBJ2-7; 8 bases are a match to TRBD2. There are 12 residues in the CDR3. Germline CDR1 and CDR2: SQVTM and ANQGSEA. V dropped 6 bases and J dropped 4; count of bases not matched to a gene: 5. The CDR3 protein is CSVGGAVYEQYF. CDR3 DNA sequence: TGCAGCGTCGGGGGGGCTGTTTACGAGCAGTACTTC.

The chain couples TRBV28 to TRBJ1-2; the D is unclear. CDR1 and CDR2 (germline): MDHEN, SYDVKM. The CDR3 spans 14 residues. Trimming cost V 3 bases and J 3 bases, with 11 bases left between them. CDR3 nucleotides: TGTGCCAGCAGTTTGCTAGGAGTCGACTATGGCTACACCTTC. Protein product: CASSLLGVDYGYTF.